Described below is a single TCR beta chain sequence and its context. Its specificity is unknown. This sample stems from a study of CD8 T cells in Susac syndrome. General study findings and limits: CD4+ T cell repertoires in Susac syndrome exhibited no evidence of clonal expansion.

Random hexamers served to reverse transcribe roughly 0.45 to 1 ug RNA. Across 54 Vbeta and 13 Jbeta, immunoSEQ multiplex PCR amplified TCR beta CDR3. TCRdb redid the calling of the immunoSEQ multiplex PCR reads with MiXCR, one entry per CDR3 protein. In the table there are about 160,000 distinct CDR3 sequences, 90% to 97% of which are singletons. This CDR3 is 15 amino acids long. V lost 1 base, J lost 2 bases, and 11 bases lay in between. Germline lookup yields CDR1 KGHSH and CDR2 LQKENI. Sequencing of TCR beta was performed on blood CD8+ and CD4+ T cells. TEMRA cells were FACS-enriched, while CD8+ and CD4+ T cells were negatively isolated.

The TCR sequence derives from a human donor with Susac syndrome. Sequencing was performed on CD4+ T cells from PBMCs. The chain is built from TRBV18 and TRBJ2-5; the D call may be TRBD1 or TRBD2 (6 bases each). CDR3 DNA: TGTGCCAGCTCACCACTGAGGGGGGCACAAGAGACCCAGTACTTC. Residues: CASSPLRGAQETQYF.